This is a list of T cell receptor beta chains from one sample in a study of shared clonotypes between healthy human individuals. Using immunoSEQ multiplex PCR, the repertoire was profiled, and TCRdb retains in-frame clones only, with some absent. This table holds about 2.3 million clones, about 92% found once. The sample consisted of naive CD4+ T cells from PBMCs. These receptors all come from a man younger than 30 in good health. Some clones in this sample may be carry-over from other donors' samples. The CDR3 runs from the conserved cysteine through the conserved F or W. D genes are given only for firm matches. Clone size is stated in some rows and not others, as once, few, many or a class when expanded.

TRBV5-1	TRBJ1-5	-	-	TGCGCCAGCAGCTTAGGGCAGGGCAGGGAAAGGAATCAGCCCCAGCATTTT	CASSLGQGRERNQPQHF
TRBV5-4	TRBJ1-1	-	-	TGTGCCAGCAGCCCGATTCGGGCGGGGGGCACTGAAGCTTTCTTT	CASSPIRAGGTEAFF
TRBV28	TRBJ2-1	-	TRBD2	TGTGCCAGCAGTCCTAGGCCTGGACTAGCGGAAGATAATGAGCAGTTCTTC	CASSPRPGLAEDNEQFF
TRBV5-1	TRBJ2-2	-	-	TGCGCCAGCAGCTTGGGGCAGGGCGTGTTCACCGGGGAGCTGTTTTTT	CASSLGQGVFTGELFF
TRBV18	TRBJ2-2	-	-	TGTGCCAGCTCCCGCGACAGAAACACCGGGGAGCTGTTTTTT	CASSRDRNTGELFF
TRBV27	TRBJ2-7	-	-	TGTGCCAGCAGTTTCAGATTCTCCGTGGGGCGGGGAACAACCTACGAGCAGTACTTC	CASSFRFSVGRGTTYEQYF
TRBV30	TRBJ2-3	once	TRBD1	TGTGCCTGGAGTGTGACAGGGGGCACAGATACGCAGTATTTT	CAWSVTGGTDTQYF
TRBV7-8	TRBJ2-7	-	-	TGTGCCAGCAGCTTAGGGCCGGAGCGCGACGAGCAGTACTTC	CASSLGPERDEQYF
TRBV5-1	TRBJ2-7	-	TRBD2	TGCGCCAGCAGGGGTCTAGCGGGGACCTACGAGCAGTACTTC	CASRGLAGTYEQYF
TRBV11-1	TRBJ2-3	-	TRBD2	TGTGCCAGCAGCTTACCGGGACTAGCGGGAGACTATACGCAGTATTTT	CASSLPGLAGDYTQYF
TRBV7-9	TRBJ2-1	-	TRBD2	TGTGCCAGCAGCTCGGGACTAGCGGGCCTCAATGAGCAGTTCTTC	CASSSGLAGLNEQFF
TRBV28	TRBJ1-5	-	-	TGTGCCAGCAGTTTTCAATCTTGGACGGGGCTTCAACCCCAGCATTTT	CASSFQSWTGLQPQHF
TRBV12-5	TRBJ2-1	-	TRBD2	TGTGCTAGTGGTTTGGCGGGGACTAGCGGGTCTTCCTACAATGAGCAGTTCTTC	CASGLAGTSGSSYNEQFF
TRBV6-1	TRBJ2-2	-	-	TGTGCCAGCAGGGACTTCAACACCGGGGAGCTGTTTTTT	CASRDFNTGELFF
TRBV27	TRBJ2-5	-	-	TGTGCCAGCAGTTCAAGACAGCCGGGGGAGACCCAGTACTTC	CASSSRQPGETQYF
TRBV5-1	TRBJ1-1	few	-	TGCGCCAGCAGCTTGGTTGTTGGATCCACTGGAGCTTTCTTT	CASSLVVGSTGAFF
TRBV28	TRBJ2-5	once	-	TGTGCCAGCAGTACAATAAGGGAGACCCAGTACTTC	CASSTIRETQYF
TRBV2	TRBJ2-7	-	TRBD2	TGTGCCAGCAGTGACGCTCTAGCGGGATTCTACGAGCAGTACTTC	CASSDALAGFYEQYF
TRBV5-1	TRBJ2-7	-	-	TGCGCCAGCAGCTTGGCAGGTAGCTCCTACGAGCAGTACTTC	CASSLAGSSYEQYF
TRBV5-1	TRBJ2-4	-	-	TGCGCCAGCACTCCCTCCTATCCCAAAAACATTCAGTACTTC	CASTPSYPKNIQYF
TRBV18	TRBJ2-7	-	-	TGTGCCAGCTCACCATCGGGGAATCGAGACGAGCAGTACTTC	CASSPSGNRDEQYF
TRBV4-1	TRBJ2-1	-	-	TGCGCCAGCAGCCAAGAGCGGCCGAGTGCCTCCAATGAGCAGTTCTTC	CASSQERPSASNEQFF
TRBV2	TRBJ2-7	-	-	TGTGCCAGCAGTTATACTCCCCAGGGCCCGGACTTC	CASSYTPQGPDF
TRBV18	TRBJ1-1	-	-	TGTGCCAGCTCACCAGTTTCGGTATTCTGGGCGGGAGCTTTCTTT	CASSPVSVFWAGAFF
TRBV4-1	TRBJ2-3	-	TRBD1	TGCGCCAGCAGCCAGAGGACAGGGGCCACAGATACGCAGTATTTT	CASSQRTGATDTQYF
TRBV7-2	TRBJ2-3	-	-	TGTGCCAGCAGCTTATCTATAGGCACAGATACGCAGTATTTT	CASSLSIGTDTQYF
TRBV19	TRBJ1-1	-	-	TGTGCCACAGCTCAGGGTGGTCCGGAAGCTTTCTTT	CATAQGGPEAFF
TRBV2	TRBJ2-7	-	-	TGTGCCAGCAGGGGACATATGGAGGACGAGCAGTACTTC	CASRGHMEDEQYF
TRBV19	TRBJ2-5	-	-	TGTGCCAGTAGTATCTCGGCCCTAGTGGGCCAAGAGACCCAGTACTTC	CASSISALVGQETQYF
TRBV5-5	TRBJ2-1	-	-	TGTGCCAGCAGCTTGTACGGCTCCTACAATGAGCAGTTCTTC	CASSLYGSYNEQFF
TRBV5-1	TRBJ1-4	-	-	TGCGCCAGCAGCATACAGGGTGTGGGAGAAAAACTGTTTTTT	CASSIQGVGEKLFF
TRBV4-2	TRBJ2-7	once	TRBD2	TGTGCCAGCAGCCGAATACCTAGCGGGAGCTCCTACGAGCAGTACTTC	CASSRIPSGSSYEQYF
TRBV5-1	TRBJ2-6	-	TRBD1	TGCGCCAGCAGCGCTCCGGGACAGGAGGTCCTGACTTTC	CASSAPGQEVLTF
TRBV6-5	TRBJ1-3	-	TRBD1	TGTGCCAGCAGGCCCCAGGGGGCTAGTGGGGACACCATATATTTT	CASRPQGASGDTIYF
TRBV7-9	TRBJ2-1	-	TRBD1	TGTGCCAGCAGCCCGGGACAGGGCTACAATGAGCAGTTCTTC	CASSPGQGYNEQFF
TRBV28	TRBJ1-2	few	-	TGTGCCAGCAGACCTACAGGGAACTATGGCTACACCTTC	CASRPTGNYGYTF
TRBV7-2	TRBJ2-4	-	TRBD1	TGTGCCAGCAGCCGGACAGGGGGACAAACAAACATTCAGTACTTC	CASSRTGGQTNIQYF
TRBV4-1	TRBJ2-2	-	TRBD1	TGCGCCAGCAGCCAAGTCTGGGGGGACAGGGGACCCACCGGGGAGCTGTTTTTT	CASSQVWGDRGPTGELFF
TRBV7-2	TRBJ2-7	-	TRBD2	TGTGCCAGCAGCTTAGTGGGGACTAGCGGATACGAGCAGTACTTC	CASSLVGTSGYEQYF
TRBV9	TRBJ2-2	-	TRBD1	TGTGCCAGCCACACAGGGGGAGGAGGGGAGCTGTTTTTT	CASHTGGGGELFF
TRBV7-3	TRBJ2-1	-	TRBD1	TGTGCCAGCAGCTCAACAGGGGACGAGCAGTTCTTC	CASSSTGDEQFF
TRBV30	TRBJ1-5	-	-	TGTGCCTGGCGCCCCCACCAGCCCCAGCATTTT	CAWRPHQPQHF
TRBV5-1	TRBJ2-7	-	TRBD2	TGCGCCAGCAGCTTTGGCGGGAGGTCCTACGAGCAGTACTTC	CASSFGGRSYEQYF
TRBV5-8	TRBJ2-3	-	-	TGTGCCAGCAGCTTTTGGGGGACTAGCACAGATACGCAGTATTTT	CASSFWGTSTDTQYF
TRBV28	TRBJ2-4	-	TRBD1	TGTGCCAGCAGTTTCCAGATGACAGGGCAAAACATTCAGTACTTC	CASSFQMTGQNIQYF
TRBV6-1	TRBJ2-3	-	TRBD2	TGTGCCACCAGGACTAGCGGGTTAGATACGCAGTATTTT	CATRTSGLDTQYF
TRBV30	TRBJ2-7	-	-	TGTGCCTGGAGGGGGGGGCAGGACCGGTTAACTCGACACTACGAGCAGTACTTC	CAWRGGQDRLTRHYEQYF
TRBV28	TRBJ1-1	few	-	TGTGCCAGCCGAATGAACACTGAAGCTTTCTTT	CASRMNTEAFF
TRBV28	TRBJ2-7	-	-	TGTGCCAGCAGCCTCCCCCCCCACGAGCAGTACTTC	CASSLPPHEQYF